A selection of T cell receptor beta chains follows, all from one sample in a study of shared clonotypes between healthy human individuals. Clones were sequenced by immunoSEQ multiplex PCR, and TCRdb holds only the in-frame ones, with some missing. In the table there are 2.3 million or so clones, just over 90% of which are singletons. Sequencing was carried out using naive CD4+ T cells from PBMCs. The receptors were gathered from a man between 18 and 35 years old in good health. Some clones in this sample may be carry-over from other donors' samples. The CDR3 runs from the conserved cysteine through the conserved F or W. The order of the fields is V gene, J gene, clone size, D gene, CDR3 length, CDR3 DNA, CDR3 protein. D genes are given only for firm matches. The listing skips clone size in some rows; elsewhere it reads once, few, many or a size class.

TRBV2	TRBJ2-5	-	-	12	TGTGCCACCGCAGGGTATTGGGAGACCCAGTACTTC	CATAGYWETQYF
TRBV7-6	TRBJ2-1	-	-	16	TGTGCCAGCAGCTTAGGGCTGATTTCTGCCGGAGGGGAGCAGTTCTTC	CASSLGLISAGGEQFF
TRBV6-5	TRBJ2-5	-	-	11	TGTGCCACTCTAGCGCTGGGTTCCCAGTACTTC	CATLALGSQYF
TRBV15	TRBJ1-2	few	-	12	TGTGCCACCAGCAGAGAAGGGTATGGCTACACCTTC	CATSREGYGYTF
TRBV7-9	TRBJ2-5	-	TRBD2	16	TGTGCCAGCACCGTGATTAGCGGGAGACTTCAAGAGACCCAGTACTTC	CASTVISGRLQETQYF
TRBV28	TRBJ1-4	-	-	16	TGTGCCAGCAGTTCCCGGGCCGCTGCAACTAATGAAAAACTGTTTTTT	CASSSRAAATNEKLFF
TRBV7-9	TRBJ1-1	few	TRBD1	15	TGTGCCAGCAGCCTACGGACAGGGGGGGACACTGAAGCTTTCTTT	CASSLRTGGDTEAFF
TRBV7-3	TRBJ2-1	-	-	16	TGTGCCAGCGCCCCCACGGGGGTTGGCTCTGCGGGTGAGCAGTTCTTC	CASAPTGVGSAGEQFF
TRBV2	TRBJ2-7	-	-	13	TGTGCCAGCAGCCCAGGCAGGATCAACGAGCAGTACTTC	CASSPGRINEQYF
TRBV2	TRBJ1-1	-	-	14	TGTGCCAGCAGTGGGCAGGGTATGAACACTGAAGCTTTCTTT	CASSGQGMNTEAFF
TRBV7-2	TRBJ2-1	once	TRBD2	16	TGTGCCAGCAGCTTAGTAGGGACTAGCGGGAGGGGTGAGCAGTTCTTC	CASSLVGTSGRGEQFF
TRBV9	TRBJ2-1	-	-	15	TGTGCCAGCAGCCCCCAGGCGAGTACCTACAATGAGCAGTTCTTC	CASSPQASTYNEQFF
TRBV19	TRBJ1-5	-	-	15	TGTGCCAGTAGTATCCAACCCGTGGGCAATCAGCCCCAGCATTTT	CASSIQPVGNQPQHF
TRBV14	TRBJ2-2	-	-	11	TGTGCCAGCAGCCAAACTGGGGAGCTGTTTTTT	CASSQTGELFF
TRBV28	TRBJ1-1	-	TRBD1	14	TGTGCCAGCAGAAGCGGACAGGGAACCACTGAAGCTTTCTTT	CASRSGQGTTEAFF
TRBV29-1	TRBJ1-3	-	-	13	TGCAGCGCTCGAATAGCCTCTGGAAACACCATATATTTT	CSARIASGNTIYF